The T cell receptor beta chain under discussion was sequenced for a study of identical twins. Healthy Caucasians made up all donors. MiXCR, run by TCRdb on the 5' RACE reads, gives a single entry per CDR3 protein. This table holds some 230,000 distinct CDR3 sequences, 6% to 7% found once. J was trimmed by 2 bases and V by 5 bases; bases with no gene match: 11. CDR3 size: 16 residues. Germline V gene data show CDR1 as SGHVS and CDR2 as FQNEAQ. The table lists this clonotype with a few counts. These sequences were also reported in another study, on T cells expressing NK-cell markers. This second report adds: Similarly, these clonotypes led the CD3+CD56-NKG2C+ fraction as well in several donors.

J is TRBJ2-7 and V is TRBV7-8; TRBD2 matches 8 bases. Sequencing input: CD8+ T cells sorted from blood. The origin of this receptor is a woman in her late teens or twenties in good health. CDR3 sequence: CASSPPLAGRAYEQYF. The CDR3 coding sequence is TGTGCCAGCAGCCCCCCCCTAGCGGGTCGAGCCTACGAGCAGTACTTC.